This T cell receptor beta chain appears in the sequencing data of a study of cytomegalovirus exposure and HLA in healthy donors (dated by TCRdb to about 2017). Study-level background: An earlier analysis of fewer than 750 of the donors reported 276 Gb of sequence data and 117 million unique TCR beta sequences obtained from 180 million or so T cells. Using immunosequencing, the study profiled T cell repertoires from 500 to 800 subjects and related those repertoires to cytomegalovirus serostatus. In addition to the first cohort of 666 subjects, a separate validation cohort of 120 different subjects was used. Rather than drawing on any new phenotypic data, the later analysis identified candidate immune exposures from TCR beta sequences and the way those sequences occurred across donors. About five DR-DQ haplotypes were handled as single units for association and clustering because linkage in the cohort was strong. Alongside the repertoire data, information on donor age, sex, ethnicity and CMV serostatus was compiled. HLA typing included class I and class II loci at four-digit resolution. To predict cytomegalovirus infection status, the study combined high-throughput TCR immunosequencing, statistical association of individual TCRs with disease status, and machine learning. Among 300 to 500 genotyped donors of the cohort, an average of roughly 230,000 unique TCR beta nucleotide sequences was sequenced per donor, of which approximately 18% were non-productive. In a later genetic analysis, genome-wide SNP genotypes for about three fifths of the roughly 670 donors were used, and that subset was treated as a discovery cohort. Approximately 330 gigabases of sequencing data and 91 million or so unique TCR sequences made up an early release that covered nearly 650 HLA-typed donors. Of the roughly 410 genotyped donors, 75% to 85% were placed in the genetic ancestry cluster associated with self-reported Caucasian donors. A later analysis re-analyzed previously published TCR beta repertoires from 660 or so donors and added high-resolution HLA genotyping to study TCR occurrence patterns. An earlier analysis of 500 to 650 of the donors applied high-throughput TCR beta sequencing to assess whether each TCR beta V gene segment acted as functional or pseudogenic. The aim of the study was to test whether cataloging public T cell receptors could identify signatures of past pathogen exposure. The number of donors typed differed by locus, with 629-630 for A, B, C, DRB1 and DQB1, more than 500 for DQA1, 600 to 610 for DPA1, and some 470 for DPB1. Every repertoire in the discovery cohort had been generated on one and the same sequencing platform. Study-level results and caveats: A further reported finding was that TCR beta sequences accurately predicted the HLA-A and HLA-B alleles for most subjects in the first cohort. A later genetic analysis associated a missense DCLRE1C variant with V-gene and J-gene trimming of TCR beta chains, and an independent cohort replicated the association. In a later analysis, TCR association rates were found to vary across HLA loci, with the most associated TCRs seen for DRB1 alleles and the fewest for HLA-C alleles. In a later analysis, HLA-associated TCR beta chains were found to be more clonally expanded and to have lower generation probabilities than equally common non-associated chains. The classifier was reported to diagnose cytomegalovirus status with high specificity and sensitivity in both the original and validation cohorts. Only TCR beta chains were sequenced in this cohort, and the absence of alpha or paired-chain data limited detectable features. The earlier analysis of 587 of the donors excluded around 17 rarely observed V segments, including chromosome 9 orphons, because counts were too low. The presence/absence analyses assumed that sequencing depth was roughly uniform across donors, and that assumption may not be true. In an earlier analysis of approximately 590 of the donors, most TCR beta V segments were observed in productive rearrangements about 90% or about 30% of the time, broadly matching IMGT annotations. In the study, roughly 160 TCR beta chains were listed as associated with cytomegalovirus. Some IMGT-functional V segments, including TRBV6-2 and TRBV6-3, could not be distinguished by the 87-base-pair reads and were therefore excluded. Compared with the 666-donor mean, donors in an Asian-associated ancestry cluster had fewer N-insertions in productive TCRs, according to a later genetic analysis. According to a later analysis, most CMV-associated TCR beta chains appeared to be HLA-restricted, and the HLA associations seemed to be driven largely by CMV exposure. A few of the identified cytomegalovirus-associated TCR beta chains were confirmed in vitro to be specific for cytomegalovirus antigens. Because HLA typing was missing for some donors at each locus, association tests included only the typed subset. At a false discovery rate of 0.05, a later analysis linked fewer than 20,000 TCR beta sequences to specific HLA alleles. It was suggested by the authors that the approach could potentially be generalized to other disease states and immunological phenotypes. When HLA alleles, especially DR and DQ, strongly co-occurred, TCR associations were difficult to assign to individual alleles. Most TCR sequences were observed very rarely across donors, whereas some public TCRs were present in many individuals. In a later analysis, several top co-occurrence clusters were reported to appear linked to parvovirus B19, influenza, CMV and Epstein-Barr virus. A group of highly shared sequence variants was considered likely to be a technical artifact of the sequencing pipeline. Correlated functional status among segregating V segments might be attributable to linkage disequilibrium, but an unknown experimental factor could not be ruled out. CMV serostatus was the only immune exposure information available for the cohort.

From the cysteine up to the phenylalanine, the CDR3 has a length of 19 residues. The CDR3 DNA has 57 bases and is translated from base 1. CDR1 and CDR2 are read off the germline V gene as SGHVS and FQNEAQ. Ends trimmed: V by 4 bases, J by 12 bases; bases unmatched to a gene: 24. The library was made by the immunoSEQ multiplex PCR assay. The multiplex PCR relied on a mix of 60 forward primers for TCR Vbeta segments and 13 reverse primers for TCR Jbeta segments. The CDR3 region of rearranged TCR beta genes was amplified from genomic DNA with a multiplex PCR assay. The Illumina HiSeq System was used to sequence the amplified TCR beta libraries as 87-base-pair reads. The authors' analysis ran thus. Across the roughly 700 repertoires, a later analysis counted some 81 million unique TCR beta chains, approximately 10 million of which were shared by at least two donors. Raw reads were error-corrected and collapsed into unique sequences by a nearest-neighbor algorithm in which closely related sequences were merged to remove PCR and sequencing errors. V, D and J gene segments were assigned by aligning CDR3 sequences to IMGT reference sequences. For a sequence to be retained, a match of at least six nucleotides to both a V gene segment and a J gene segment was required. A rearrangement was called productive if the CDR3 had no stop codons and remained in frame with V and J, and every other rearrangement was called non-productive. Following IMGT convention, CDR3 was defined as the stretch from the second conserved V-encoded cysteine up to the conserved J-encoded phenylalanine. In an earlier analysis of around 640 of the donors, sequences lacking an unambiguous match to a single V gene segment were excluded. An earlier analysis of over 450 of the donors classified V segments as functional when productive rearrangements were above 56.7% and as segregating when the standard deviation between donors was above 5%. To diagnose cytomegalovirus status from the catalog of TCR beta chain sequences, a statistical classification framework was built. In a later analysis, V and J genes were assigned by comparing TCR nucleotide sequences against IMGT/GENE-DB human TR gene sequences. The TCRdist pipeline was used in a later analysis to assign CDR3 sequences and most-parsimonious VDJ recombination scenarios. In a later analysis, every TCR beta chain was defined by the combination of its CDR3 amino acid sequence and its V-gene family, and reads without a unique V-gene family were dropped. A later analysis removed several hundred highly shared, low-generation-probability nucleotide sequences to deal with suspected cross-contamination and a sequencing artifact. For each public chain, a later analysis derived a clonal expansion index from normalized ranks of inferred template counts within each repertoire. A later analysis computed generation probabilities with a VDJ recombination model fitted to out-of-frame rearrangements, and checked the results against IGoR. In a later analysis, hypergeometric tests were used to score TCR-TCR, TCR-HLA and TCR-CMV co-occurrence, with a repertoire-size bias correction applied to TCR pairs. A later analysis estimated false discovery rates by permuting HLA or CMV assignments 20 times. A later analysis grouped co-occurring TCRs with DBSCAN, adding TCRdist sequence similarity when clustering within HLA-allele-positive subsets. Repertoires with fewer than 30,000 or more than 120,000 public chains were left out of co-occurrence clustering, as were about 5 repertoires with anomalous nucleotide sharing. TCRdb limited this immuneACCESS table to in-frame rearrangements with V and J called. A share of clones is missing; checked studies link under half to unresolved V genes, and the rest is unexplained. The DNA was the basis for D and trimming; V, J and clone size are from that table. Here the sample has 65,000 to 85,000 clones; around 85% occur a single time. Of the sample, roughly 2.4% falls within the top ten clones.

This clone has a handful of counts. Its recognized antigen is unknown. No qualities accompany the bases; no much larger clone lies one base away. The cohort was made up of hundreds of healthy bone marrow donors. Cohort members were all nominally healthy when sampled, although unrecorded immune exposures were likely present. The donor was CMV seronegative and was included in the group of 352 seronegative cohort members. A peripheral blood sample was collected from each donor, and TCR beta sequencing was performed on peripheral blood mononuclear cells. The Qiagen DNeasy Blood Extraction Kit was used to extract genomic DNA from the blood cell samples.

The receptor was derived from a woman in her forties or fifties in good health and CMV-seronegative. The V gene is TRBV7-8 and the J gene is TRBJ2-1, and TRBD2 aligns with 10 junction nucleotides. The sequencing sample was made of PBMCs. The CDR3 reads CASSSRKREGLVPVYGQFF. DNA sequence: TGTGCCAGCAGCTCCCGGAAGCGGGAGGGCCTGGTCCCTGTTTATGGGCAGTTCTTC.